The rows below give T cell receptor beta chains drawn from one sample of a study of cytomegalovirus exposure and HLA in healthy donors. Method: immunoSEQ multiplex PCR; TCRdb's copy keeps in-frame clones and lacks some. The sample records 100,000 to 150,000 clones, over 70% being singletons. Input material: PBMCs. These receptors all come from a woman in her thirties or forties in good health and CMV-seronegative. Each CDR3 is given with its conserved first and last residue. A D gene is named only where the DNA matches it firmly. The listing skips clone size in some rows; elsewhere it reads once, few, many or a size class.

CDR3aa | CDR3nt | abundance | j_gene | d_gene | v_gene
CASSLATSPSGEQFF | TGCGCCAGCAGCTTGGCCACCTCCCCGAGCGGGGAGCAGTTCTTC | NA | TRBJ2-1 | NA | TRBV5-1
CAWNKGVNTEAFF | TGTGCCTGGAATAAAGGGGTGAACACTGAAGCTTTCTTT | NA | TRBJ1-1 | NA | TRBV30
CASSDSSLNEQFF | TGTGCCAGCAGTGACTCAAGCCTGAATGAGCAGTTCTTC | NA | TRBJ2-1 | NA | TRBV6-4
CATNPGTEESSSYEQYF | TGTGCCACAAACCCGGGAACAGAAGAATCGAGCTCCTACGAGCAGTACTTC | once | TRBJ2-7 | NA | TRBV15
CAWSTGVSNTGELFF | TGTGCCTGGAGTACAGGAGTTTCGAACACCGGGGAGCTGTTTTTT | NA | TRBJ2-2 | NA | TRBV30
CASSWTANYEQYF | TGTGCCAGCAGTTGGACAGCAAACTACGAGCAGTACTTC | NA | TRBJ2-7 | NA | TRBV28
CASSLIGDRDNEKLFF | TGCGCCAGCAGCCTGATCGGGGACAGGGATAATGAAAAACTGTTTTTT | few | TRBJ1-4 | TRBD1 | TRBV5-1
CASSEALAGGTSTDTQYF | TGTGCCAGCAGTGAAGCGCTGGCTGGGGGGACTAGCACAGATACGCAGTATTTT | NA | TRBJ2-3 | NA | TRBV2
CASSQGSGASSPLHF | TGTGCCAGTAGCCAGGGCTCCGGAGCTAGTTCACCCCTCCACTTT | NA | TRBJ1-6 | NA | TRBV19
CASSLARFREDTQYF | TGTGCCAGCAGCTTAGCTAGGTTCAGGGAAGATACGCAGTATTTT | few | TRBJ2-3 | NA | TRBV7-9
CASSLDLTVGQPQHF | TGTGCCAGCAGCTTAGATCTGACAGTAGGTCAGCCCCAGCATTTT | NA | TRBJ1-5 | NA | TRBV11-2
CASSESTGGVNTEAFF | TGCGCCAGCAGTGAGTCCACAGGGGGTGTGAACACTGAAGCTTTCTTT | NA | TRBJ1-1 | TRBD1 | TRBV10-1
CASSVAGGPVYEQFF | TGTGCCAGCAGCGTAGCGGGAGGGCCGGTCTATGAGCAGTTCTTC | NA | TRBJ2-1 | TRBD2 | TRBV14
CASSIGGNSNNEQFF | TGTGCCAGTAGTATCGGCGGGAACTCAAACAATGAGCAGTTCTTC | NA | TRBJ2-1 | NA | TRBV19
CAIRLAGGPDTQYF | TGTGCCATCCGACTAGCGGGGGGACCAGATACGCAGTATTTT | once | TRBJ2-3 | TRBD2 | TRBV10-3
CASSLLRGRADETQYF | TGTGCCAGCAGTTTATTACGTGGGAGGGCCGATGAGACCCAGTACTTC | NA | TRBJ2-5 | TRBD2 | TRBV27
CAIPGSGNTIYF | TGTGCCATCCCAGGCTCTGGAAACACCATATATTTT | NA | TRBJ1-3 | NA | TRBV10-3
CASSLPWTGAGELFF | TGTGCCAGCAGCCTTCCCTGGACAGGGGCCGGGGAGCTGTTTTTT | NA | TRBJ2-2 | TRBD1 | TRBV5-6
CSVLEFANTGELFF | TGCAGCGTTCTCGAGTTCGCGAACACCGGGGAGCTGTTTTTT | NA | TRBJ2-2 | NA | TRBV29-1
CASSEGTSGEETQYF | TGCGCCAGCAGCGAGGGGACTAGCGGGGAAGAGACCCAGTACTTC | NA | TRBJ2-5 | TRBD2 | TRBV5-1
CASSGVGGPMETQYF | TGTGCCAGCAGTGGAGTCGGGGGGCCGATGGAGACCCAGTACTTC | NA | TRBJ2-5 | NA | TRBV2
CASSPRGRAANEQFF | TGTGCCAGCAGCCCTCGCGGGAGGGCCGCAAATGAGCAGTTCTTC | NA | TRBJ2-1 | TRBD2 | TRBV7-9
CASSKGQGTNTGELFF | TGCGCCAGCAGCAAGGGACAGGGGACGAACACCGGGGAGCTGTTTTTT | NA | TRBJ2-2 | TRBD1 | TRBV5-1
CAWSVRGGWTEAFF | TGTGCCTGGAGTGTAAGAGGGGGCTGGACTGAAGCTTTCTTT | NA | TRBJ1-1 | TRBD1 | TRBV30